Listed below are T cell receptor beta chains from one sample, sequenced in a study of blood T cell repertoires in COVID-19. Measured with immunoSEQ multiplex PCR; TCRdb has only the in-frame clones, and not every one. This sample yields approximately 61,000 clones, of which approximately 80% are seen a single time; about 10% belongs to the top ten. Sequencing was carried out using peripheral blood. Receptors were obtained from a man aged 50-59 years with COVID-19, enrolled during active disease. Each CDR3 is given with its conserved first and last residue. A D gene is named only where the DNA matches it firmly. Some rows have no size entry. The others give once, few or many, or a class for an expanded clone.

CASSLGLADFTDTQYF | TGTGCCAGCAGCTTGGGGCTAGCGGACTTCACAGATACGCAGTATTTT | - | TRBJ2-3 | TRBV11-2 | TRBD2
CASSQAAGWGGEQFF | TGTGCCAGCAGCCAAGCAGCGGGATGGGGGGGAGAGCAGTTCTTC | - | TRBJ2-1 | TRBV14 | TRBD2
CASSLDRASYEQYF | TGTGCCAGCAGCTTAGACAGGGCCTCCTACGAGCAGTACTTC | - | TRBJ2-7 | TRBV7-2 | -
CASSRERDQPQHF | TGTGCCAGTAGTAGGGAGAGGGATCAGCCCCAGCATTTT | few | TRBJ1-5 | TRBV19 | -
CASSNPVNTEAFF | TGCGCCAGCAGCAACCCAGTGAACACTGAAGCTTTCTTT | - | TRBJ1-1 | TRBV5-1 | -
CSVEVGRELSDEQYF | TGCAGCGTCGAAGTCGGCAGGGAATTGTCGGACGAGCAGTACTTC | - | TRBJ2-7 | TRBV29-1 | -
CASSLHVGALEQFF | TGTGCCAGCAGCTTACATGTGGGAGCGCTTGAGCAGTTCTTC | - | TRBJ2-1 | TRBV11-3 | -
CASSTGDDGYTF | TGTGCCAGCTCGACAGGGGATGATGGCTACACCTTC | - | TRBJ1-2 | TRBV28 | TRBD1
CSVMGGQGEKLFF | TGCAGCGTTATGGGGGGACAGGGTGAAAAACTGTTTTTT | - | TRBJ1-4 | TRBV29-1 | TRBD1
CSVWGGREQYF | TGCAGCGTTTGGGGAGGGCGCGAGCAGTACTTC | - | TRBJ2-7 | TRBV29-1 | TRBD2
CASSFPSGDYEQYF | TGTGCCAGCAGTTTTCCCTCGGGAGATTACGAGCAGTACTTC | - | TRBJ2-7 | TRBV6-2/TRBV6-3 | -
CASSLLRPPENNEQFF | TGTGCCAGCAGCTTATTACGTCCCCCTGAGAACAATGAGCAGTTCTTC | - | TRBJ2-1 | TRBV13 | -
CASSPSSDTQYF | TGTGCCAGCAGCCCCTCCTCGGATACGCAGTATTTT | - | TRBJ2-3 | TRBV7-9 | -
CASSPLGQVTEAFF | TGTGCCAGCTCACCACTTGGACAGGTCACTGAAGCTTTCTTT | - | TRBJ1-1 | TRBV18 | TRBD1
CASSPSRSEQYF | TGTGCCAGCAGCCCCAGTCGGAGCGAGCAGTACTTC | - | TRBJ2-7 | TRBV9 | -
CASSSLTGEAFF | TGTGCCAGCAGTTCGCTGACAGGTGAAGCTTTCTTT | - | TRBJ1-1 | TRBV28 | -
CASRTGQLYGYTF | TGTGCCAGCAGAACGGGACAGCTCTATGGCTACACCTTC | - | TRBJ1-2 | TRBV6-5 | TRBD1
CASSLVGTGQETQYF | TGCGCCAGCAGCCTGGTGGGGACAGGGCAAGAGACCCAGTACTTC | - | TRBJ2-5 | TRBV4-1 | TRBD1
CASSPTGISGNTIYF | TGTGCCAGCTCTCCTACAGGGATCTCTGGAAACACCATATATTTT | - | TRBJ1-3 | TRBV18 | -
CAWALAGGPGELFF | TGTGCCTGGGCATTAGCGGGAGGGCCCGGGGAGCTGTTTTTT | few | TRBJ2-2 | TRBV30 | TRBD2